The 14 T cell receptor beta chains listed next were all sequenced from one sample in a study of cytomegalovirus exposure and HLA in healthy donors. Both 60 Vbeta primers and 13 Jbeta primers went into the PCR. Assay: immunoSEQ multiplex PCR; the TCRdb copy retains only in-frame clones and omits some. The sample shows some 180,000 clones, less than 90% of them seen only once. The specimen was PBMCs. These receptors all come from a girl aged 10 to 17 in good health and CMV-seropositive.

The DNA of the CDR3 is TGTGCCAGCCGATTATGGCCCTACAATGAGCAGTTCTTC. Translating gives CASRLWPYNEQFF. The chain couples TRBV27 to TRBJ2-1, with D unresolved. The CDR3 sequence is 13 residues long. CDR1 is MNHEY, CDR2 SMNVEV, per germline (reference sequence). Between the trimmed V and J ends, which lost 8 bases and 2 bases, there was a span of 10 bases.

This rearrangement joins TRBV10-1 to TRBJ2-1; TRBD2 matches 7 bases. Germline trimming cut 9 bases from V and 3 bases from J; bases unmatched to any gene: 11. The germline V gene encodes CDR1 WNHNN and CDR2 SYGVQD (reference sequence). The CDR3 covers 15 residues. CDR3 bases: TGCGCCAGTGGAACTAGCGCAAGAGGCTACAATGAGCAGTTCTTC. It encodes CASGTSARGYNEQFF.

The rearrangement links TRBV25-1 to TRBJ2-1; the D is unclear. Germline assignment: CDR1 MGHDK and CDR2 SYGVNS. V lost 1 base, J lost 8 bases, and 15 bases lay in between. This CDR3 is built from 15 residues. The CDR3 bases are TGTGCCAGCAGTGAATCCTTCAGAGCGACCGATGAGCAGTTCTTC. This codes for CASSESFRATDEQFF.

This chain connects TRBV5-6 to TRBJ2-1, with 7 bases aligning to TRBD2. CDR3 size: 18 residues. The junction had 10 bases not matched to a gene; V was cut back by 1 base and J by 0 bases. The germline V gene encodes CDR1 SGHDT and CDR2 YYEEEE. In DNA, the CDR3 is TGTGCCAGCAGCTTGACCCGCTTCGGGAGGCCCTCCTACAATGAGCAGTTCTTC. It is translated as CASSLTRFGRPSYNEQFF.

The chain links TRBV7-9 to TRBJ1-4, with 11 bases that match TRBD1. V lost 1 base, J lost 8 bases, and 3 bases stayed unmatched. This CDR3 is built from 15 residues. The V gene's germline CDR1 is SEHNR and CDR2 FQNEAQ (reference sequence). The CDR3 DNA is TGTGCCAGCAGCTTAGAGGGACAGGGGGACGAAAAACTGTTTTTT. It is translated as CASSLEGQGDEKLFF.

This rearrangement joins TRBV12-5 to TRBJ1-2; 9 nucleotides align to TRBD1. The V segment lost 0 bases and the J segment 6 bases; nucleotides outside the gene matches: 8. In germline, CDR1 is LGHNT, CDR2 FRNRAP. The CDR3 is 16 amino acids. The CDR3: CASGLVYNRGLDGYTF. CDR3 nucleotides: TGTGCTAGTGGTTTGGTATATAACAGGGGGCTAGATGGCTACACCTTC.

The chain employs TRBV11-2 and TRBJ1-1; 11 bases map to TRBD1. The CDR3 runs to 14 residues. The germline gives CDR1 SGHAT, CDR2 FQNNGV. The junction had 2 bases not matched to a gene; V was cut back by 4 bases and J by 4 bases. Here the CDR3 reads CASSWDRGFTEAFF. In DNA, the CDR3 is TGTGCCAGCAGCTGGGACAGGGGGTTCACTGAAGCTTTCTTT.

This clone turned up a few times. The V call is TRBV28, the J call TRBJ2-2; 10 positions match TRBD1. The CDR3 covers 15 residues. From germline, CDR1 is MDHEN and CDR2 SYDVKM. Trimming at V came to 5 bases and at J to 5 bases, leaving 5 bases not matched to a gene. The CDR3 DNA follows: TGTGCCAGCAGTACACCGGGACAGGGGACCGGGGAGCTGTTTTTT. This encodes CASSTPGQGTGELFF.

The V gene is TRBV13, the J gene TRBJ2-4; a possible D gene is TRBD1 (6 bases). The ends were cut back, 0 bases at V and 6 bases at J, with 18 bases in the middle. The CDR3 consists of 17 residues. Germline-derived CDR1 and CDR2 are PRHDT and FYEKMQ (reference sequence). CDR3 amino acids: CASSLGLGGPLGNIQYF. The CDR3 DNA sequence: TGTGCCAGCAGCTTAGGCCTAGGGGGACCACTGGGAAACATTCAGTACTTC.

V usage is TRBV7-9 and J usage is TRBJ2-7; possibly TRBD1 for D (6 bases). The germline V gene has CDR1 SEHNR and CDR2 FQNEAQ (reference sequence). This CDR3 contains 17 residues. Trimming took 2 bases from V and 4 from J, leaving 21 bases between them. The CDR3 spells CASSLSETGQSRYEQYF. CDR3 nucleotides: TGTGCCAGCAGCTTATCGGAGACGGGACAATCTCGGTACGAGCAGTACTTC.

A single count supports this clone. The chain carries TRBV6-6 and TRBJ2-7; 10 bases map to TRBD1. Trimming cost V 7 bases and J 5 bases; bases outside gene matches: 11. This CDR3 has 15 amino acids. The germline V gene encodes CDR1 MNHNY and CDR2 SVGAGI (reference sequence). CDR3 loop: CASTTPGQGDDEQYF. The CDR3 DNA is TGTGCCAGCACCACCCCCGGACAGGGGGACGACGAGCAGTACTTC.

This sequence joins TRBV7-2 and TRBJ2-3; 8 bases are shared with TRBD2. The junction had 12 bases not matched to a gene; V was cut back by 4 bases and J by 0 bases. Germline CDR1 is SGHTA and CDR2 is FQGNSA. The CDR3 extends over 18 amino acids. CDR3 DNA: TGTGCCAGCAGCTCACATGGACTAGCACCTACTAGCACAGATACGCAGTATTTT. Its protein product is CASSSHGLAPTSTDTQYF.

This clone was counted a few times. This sequence joins TRBV5-4 and TRBJ2-3; D gene uncertain. V lost 2 bases and J lost 0, with 13 bases in between. The CDR3 has 16 amino acids. From germline, CDR1 is SGHNT and CDR2 YYREEE (reference sequence). CDR3 sequence: CASSLSSPSSTDTQYF. CDR3 nucleotide sequence: TGTGCCAGCAGCTTATCCAGTCCTTCTAGCACAGATACGCAGTATTTT.

The table lists this clone with a few counts. V gene TRBV10-1 combines with J gene TRBJ1-3; tentative D call: TRBD1 (6 bases). Looked up from germline, CDR1 is WNHNN and CDR2 is SYGVQD (reference sequence). V lost 4 bases, J lost 5 bases, and 12 bases lay in between. The CDR3 is 14 residues long. This CDR3 is CASSARQDRNTIYF. CDR3 in DNA: TGCGCCAGCAGTGCCCGACAGGACCGAAACACCATATATTTT.